Listed below are T cell receptor beta chains from one sample, sequenced in a study of T cell changes during pregnancy in multiple sclerosis. Clones were read by immunoSEQ multiplex PCR, and TCRdb kept only the in-frame ones, dropping some. The profile shows almost 65,000 clones, 92% of them singletons. This specimen consisted of peripheral blood, obtained in the first trimester of pregnancy. Receptors were obtained from a female donor with multiple sclerosis, enrolled in a pregnancy study. CDR3s include the opening cysteine and the closing phenylalanine or tryptophan. D genes are given only for firm matches. Expanded clones get a size class; other rows say once, few or many, or leave the size out.

CDR3: CASSIIRGSVEQYF
DNA: TGTGCCAGCAGCATTATTAGGGGATCAGTAGAGCAGTACTTC
size: -
V: TRBV11-2
D: -
J: TRBJ2-7

CDR3: CASSQYGELAGAGANVLTF
DNA: TGTGCCAGCAGCCAATATGGGGAACTAGCGGGAGCTGGGGCCAACGTCCTGACTTTC
size: -
V: TRBV4-2
D: TRBD2
J: TRBJ2-6

CDR3: CASSYDRVGDTQYF
DNA: TGTGCCAGTAGTTACGACAGGGTGGGCGATACGCAGTATTTT
size: once
V: TRBV19
D: TRBD1
J: TRBJ2-3

CDR3: CASERYKATGGYQETQYF
DNA: TGTGCCAGCGAAAGATATAAAGCTACGGGAGGTTATCAAGAGACCCAGTACTTC
size: -
V: TRBV7-9
D: TRBD2
J: TRBJ2-5

CDR3: CASSPPGGSLGNTIYF
DNA: TGTGCCAGCTCACCACCGGGAGGCTCTTTAGGAAACACCATATATTTT
size: -
V: TRBV18
D: -
J: TRBJ1-3

CDR3: CASSLTGGEDTEAFF
DNA: TGTGCCAGCAGTTTGACAGGGGGGGAGGACACTGAAGCTTTCTTT
size: once
V: TRBV6-6
D: TRBD1
J: TRBJ1-1

CDR3: CASSIDRGRNYEQYF
DNA: TGTGCCAGCAGCATCGACAGGGGGAGAAACTACGAGCAGTACTTC
size: -
V: TRBV6-6
D: TRBD1
J: TRBJ2-7

CDR3: CASSLDRGSDTQYF
DNA: TGTGCCAGCAGTCTAGACAGGGGGTCCGATACGCAGTATTTT
size: -
V: TRBV7-2
D: TRBD1
J: TRBJ2-3

CDR3: CASSLGVGGGRAYEQYF
DNA: TGCGCCAGCAGCTTAGGAGTTGGGGGCGGGAGGGCCTACGAGCAGTACTTC
size: -
V: TRBV5-1
D: TRBD2
J: TRBJ2-7

CDR3: CASRLTSHSNQPQHF
DNA: TGTGCCAGCAGATTGACATCCCATAGCAATCAGCCCCAGCATTTT
size: -
V: TRBV28
D: -
J: TRBJ1-5

CDR3: CATSPGGGSRQPQHF
DNA: TGTGCCACCAGCCCAGGTGGGGGGAGTCGTCAGCCCCAGCATTTT
size: -
V: TRBV15
D: -
J: TRBJ1-5

CDR3: CASSYSGAPYEQYF
DNA: TGTGCCAGCAGTTACTCAGGGGCCCCCTACGAGCAGTACTTC
size: -
V: TRBV11-2
D: -
J: TRBJ2-7

CDR3: CASSFTRTQYNEQFF
DNA: TGTGCCAGCAGCTTTACCCGGACACAGTACAATGAGCAGTTCTTC
size: -
V: TRBV7-9
D: -
J: TRBJ2-1

CDR3: CASSFGYGDTQYF
DNA: TGTGCCAGCAGCTTCGGGTACGGTGATACGCAGTATTTT
size: few
V: TRBV7-3
D: -
J: TRBJ2-3

CDR3: CASSYTGHQPQHF
DNA: TGTGCCAGCAGCTACACAGGGCATCAGCCCCAGCATTTT
size: once
V: TRBV28
D: -
J: TRBJ1-5

CDR3: CASSYLRDRLTDTQYF
DNA: TGTGCCAGCAGTTACCTCCGGGACAGACTCACAGATACGCAGTATTTT
size: -
V: TRBV6-5
D: TRBD1
J: TRBJ2-3

CDR3: CASSYTGGNEKLFF
DNA: TGTGCCAGCAGTTACACAGGGGGCAATGAAAAACTGTTTTTT
size: -
V: TRBV6-5
D: TRBD1
J: TRBJ1-4

CDR3: CASSFGRGTEAFF
DNA: TGTGCCAGCAGCTTCGGACGGGGAACTGAAGCTTTCTTT
size: once
V: TRBV7-2
D: -
J: TRBJ1-1

CDR3: CASSYQGVSNQPQHF
DNA: TGTGCCAGCAGTTACCAGGGGGTTTCCAATCAGCCCCAGCATTTT
size: -
V: TRBV28
D: TRBD1
J: TRBJ1-5

CDR3: CASSFTTGYEQYF
DNA: TGCGCCAGCAGCTTTACCACAGGATACGAGCAGTACTTC
size: -
V: TRBV5-1
D: -
J: TRBJ2-7

CDR3: CASSLESEGIGELFF
DNA: TGTGCCAGCAGCTTAGAATCCGAGGGTATCGGGGAGCTGTTTTTT
size: -
V: TRBV7-2
D: -
J: TRBJ2-2

CDR3: CASSLTSGMPGEQFF
DNA: TGTGCCAGCAGCTTGACTAGCGGGATGCCGGGTGAGCAGTTCTTC
size: -
V: TRBV5-8
D: TRBD2
J: TRBJ2-1

CDR3: CASSQTLAGEVTQFF
DNA: TGCGCCAGCAGCCAGACGCTAGCGGGAGAAGTGACGCAGTTCTTC
size: -
V: TRBV4-1
D: TRBD2
J: TRBJ2-1

CDR3: CASSKMAGERSGELFF
DNA: TGTGCCAGTAGTAAGATGGCGGGAGAGAGGTCCGGGGAGCTGTTTTTT
size: once
V: TRBV19
D: TRBD2
J: TRBJ2-2

CDR3: CASSVVPSGRADTQYF
DNA: TGTGCCAGCAGCGTAGTTCCTAGCGGGAGAGCAGATACGCAGTATTTT
size: -
V: TRBV9
D: TRBD2
J: TRBJ2-3

CDR3: CASRTGQGARKNGYTF
DNA: TGTGCCAGCAGAACGGGACAGGGGGCGCGAAAGAATGGCTACACCTTC
size: once
V: TRBV28
D: TRBD1
J: TRBJ1-2

CDR3: CASSPSRLAGGEQFF
DNA: TGTGCCAGCAGCCCTTCCAGGCTAGCCGGGGGTGAGCAGTTCTTC
size: -
V: TRBV7-3
D: -
J: TRBJ2-1

CDR3: CASSARDFSYEQYF
DNA: TGTGCCAGCAGCGCTCGGGACTTCTCCTACGAGCAGTACTTC
size: -
V: TRBV2
D: -
J: TRBJ2-7

CDR3: CASSADRGRYEQYF
DNA: TGTGCCAGCAGCGCCGACAGGGGCCGCTACGAGCAGTACTTC
size: -
V: TRBV9
D: TRBD1
J: TRBJ2-7

CDR3: CASRPVAAEQFF
DNA: TGTGCCAGCAGGCCAGTAGCAGCTGAGCAGTTCTTC
size: -
V: TRBV2
D: -
J: TRBJ2-1

CDR3: CASSLANRMTSDTIYF
DNA: TGTGCCAGCAGCTTAGCGAACAGGATGACTAGTGACACCATATATTTT
size: -
V: TRBV7-9
D: -
J: TRBJ1-3

CDR3: CASSLDRGRAKMNNEQFF
DNA: TGTGCCAGCAGCTTGGACAGGGGGCGGGCAAAAATGAACAATGAGCAGTTCTTC
size: -
V: TRBV5-5
D: TRBD1
J: TRBJ2-1

CDR3: CAWSVGGSYEQYF
DNA: TGTGCCTGGAGTGTCGGGGGCTCCTACGAGCAGTACTTC
size: -
V: TRBV30
D: -
J: TRBJ2-7

CDR3: CASSEGAGGYTF
DNA: TGTGCCAGCAGTGAGGGGGCGGGTGGCTACACCTTC
size: -
V: TRBV2
D: -
J: TRBJ1-2

CDR3: CSVEGGLAGVPPFNEQFF
DNA: TGCAGCGTTGAAGGAGGACTAGCGGGAGTGCCGCCCTTCAATGAGCAGTTCTTC
size: once
V: TRBV29-1
D: TRBD2
J: TRBJ2-1

CDR3: CASSLSGQDMNTEAFF
DNA: TGTGCCAGCAGTTTATCGGGACAGGACATGAACACTGAAGCTTTCTTT
size: -
V: TRBV27
D: TRBD1
J: TRBJ1-1

CDR3: CASSLRISYEQYF
DNA: TGTGCCAGCAGCTTGCGTATTTCCTACGAGCAGTACTTC
size: -
V: TRBV5-8
D: -
J: TRBJ2-7

CDR3: CASSPRSGSAQGYEQYF
DNA: TGTGCCAGCAGCCCACGTAGCGGGAGCGCTCAGGGGTACGAGCAGTACTTC
size: -
V: TRBV7-8
D: TRBD2
J: TRBJ2-7

CDR3: CASSYFGAEAFF
DNA: TGTGCCAGTAGTTATTTCGGTGCTGAAGCTTTCTTT
size: -
V: TRBV19
D: -
J: TRBJ1-1

CDR3: CASSILTDTQYF
DNA: TGTGCCAGCAGTATCCTAACAGATACGCAGTATTTT
size: -
V: TRBV7-2
D: -
J: TRBJ2-3

CDR3: CASSPQTVHTGELFF
DNA: TGTGCCAGCAGCCCGCAGACAGTGCACACCGGGGAGCTGTTTTTT
size: -
V: TRBV7-8
D: -
J: TRBJ2-2

CDR3: CASSGPGGEKLFF
DNA: TGTGCCAGCAGCGGACCAGGGGGTGAAAAACTGTTTTTT
size: -
V: TRBV7-9
D: TRBD1
J: TRBJ1-4

CDR3: CASSPLALRAPLNTEAFF
DNA: TGTGCCAGCTCACCACTCGCCCTCAGGGCTCCGCTGAACACTGAAGCTTTCTTT
size: -
V: TRBV18
D: -
J: TRBJ1-1

CDR3: CASSDSTSGPFYNEQFF
DNA: TGTGCCAGCAGCGATTCGACTAGCGGACCTTTCTACAATGAGCAGTTCTTC
size: -
V: TRBV9
D: TRBD2
J: TRBJ2-1

CDR3: CASSHPNVNEQFF
DNA: TGCGCCAGCAGCCACCCTAATGTCAATGAGCAGTTCTTC
size: -
V: TRBV4-1
D: -
J: TRBJ2-1

CDR3: CASSYSPGDRETQYF
DNA: TGCGCCAGCAGTTATTCCCCGGGGGACCGAGAGACCCAGTACTTC
size: -
V: TRBV5-1
D: -
J: TRBJ2-5

CDR3: CASVRGAGANVLTF
DNA: TGTGCCAGCGTGCGGGGGGCTGGGGCCAACGTCCTGACTTTC
size: -
V: TRBV11-2
D: TRBD2
J: TRBJ2-6

CDR3: CAISESGHTEAFF
DNA: TGTGCCATCAGTGAGTCGGGCCACACTGAAGCTTTCTTT
size: -
V: TRBV10-3
D: -
J: TRBJ1-1

CDR3: CASSPGQGAPGYTF
DNA: TGTGCCAGCAGTCCAGGACAGGGGGCTCCTGGCTACACCTTC
size: -
V: TRBV27
D: TRBD1
J: TRBJ1-2

CDR3: CASSPRWRGLSYEQYF
DNA: TGTGCCAGTAGTCCCCGGTGGAGGGGCCTATCCTACGAGCAGTACTTC
size: -
V: TRBV19
D: -
J: TRBJ2-7

CDR3: CASSLGLGGGSNEQFF
DNA: TGTGCCAGCAGCTTAGGGTTGGGGGGAGGGTCTAATGAGCAGTTCTTC
size: -
V: TRBV7-3
D: TRBD2
J: TRBJ2-1

CDR3: CASSLEGTGEMGTEAFF
DNA: TGTGCCAGCAGCTTAGAGGGTACAGGGGAAATGGGCACTGAAGCTTTCTTT
size: -
V: TRBV7-9
D: TRBD1
J: TRBJ1-1

CDR3: CASSTPSRGSWGDTQYF
DNA: TGTGCCAGTAGTACTCCCTCTCGTGGGAGCTGGGGAGATACGCAGTATTTT
size: -
V: TRBV19
D: -
J: TRBJ2-3

CDR3: CASSSLGLADYEQYF
DNA: TGTGCCAGCAGCTCCTTGGGACTAGCGGATTACGAGCAGTACTTC
size: -
V: TRBV7-2
D: TRBD2
J: TRBJ2-7

CDR3: CATSRERAGGSEQFF
DNA: TGTGCCACCAGCAGAGAGCGAGCGGGAGGGTCTGAGCAGTTCTTC
size: few
V: TRBV15
D: TRBD2
J: TRBJ2-1

CDR3: CASSVGDSNYGYTF
DNA: TGTGCCAGCAGCGTAGGGGACTCTAACTATGGCTACACCTTC
size: -
V: TRBV9
D: -
J: TRBJ1-2

CDR3: CASSQVRGNTEAFF
DNA: TGTGCCAGCAGCCAAGTTCGGGGTAACACTGAAGCTTTCTTT
size: -
V: TRBV14
D: -
J: TRBJ1-1

CDR3: CASKKVGAKIYEQYF
DNA: TGTGCCAGCAAAAAAGTGGGGGCTAAAATTTACGAGCAGTACTTC
size: -
V: TRBV6-5
D: -
J: TRBJ2-7

CDR3: CASSSSVGRGNTIYF
DNA: TGTGCCAGCAGTTCCTCCGTAGGGAGAGGAAACACCATATATTTT
size: -
V: TRBV27
D: -
J: TRBJ1-3